This paragraph reports one T cell receptor beta chain. Its specificity is unknown. They built TCR cDNA with 5'RACE template switching, a step that put in a universal primer site and UMIs. TCRdb ran MiXCR on the 5' RACE reads and lists one entry per CDR3 protein. The repertoire includes about 130,000 distinct CDR3 sequences, 8.9% of them detected once, and around 40% sits in the top ten. This sample is part of a study of T cells after yellow fever vaccination. The V end lost 5 bases, the J end lost 5 bases, and 30 bases lay between the germline ends. CDR3 length equals 19 residues. Germline loops: CDR1 MNHEY, CDR2 SVGEGT. Study results and limitations: Overlap between CD4 and CD8 compartments was detected for a small share of clonotypes. Re-detected after boosting: most primary clones, almost 98% of CD4 and 88% of CD8. It was a weaker secondary response, yet one that peaked faster, at day 5 versus 15.

The source material was CD8+ T cells sorted from PBMCs, sampled on the day of the yellow fever booster vaccination. The chain uses TRBV6-2 or TRBV6-3 and TRBJ2-5, with a weak D call TRBD2 (6 bases). The sequence derives from a man aged 18 to 30 who received the YFV17D yellow fever vaccine. CDR3 amino acids: CASSGSVGLTGERRETQYF. As DNA, the CDR3 is TGTGCCAGCAGTGGCTCCGTTGGACTCACGGGGGAAAGGAGGGAGACCCAGTACTTC.